The 23 T cell receptor beta chains presented below share a single source sample, sequenced in a study of CD8 T cells in ankylosing spondylitis. In TCRdb, the 5' RACE reads were re-called with MiXCR into one record per CDR3 protein. Of nearly 350,000 distinct CDR3 sequences listed, approximately 15% are singletons. Sequencing used blood, either unsorted or a sorted T cell fraction (not recorded which). The receptors originated from a male donor with ankylosing spondylitis or in good health (not recorded which).

The chain carries TRBV5-1 and TRBJ1-5, with a weak D call TRBD1 (5 bases). V was clipped by 5 bases and J by 5 bases, with 14 bases between them. Germline lookup yields CDR1 SGHRS and CDR2 YFSETQ. CDR3 size: 14 residues. CDR3 amino acids: CASRRDPLDQPQHF. The DNA of the CDR3 is TGCGCCAGCAGAAGGGACCCCCTGGATCAGCCCCAGCATTTT.

This clonotype was recorded a few times. The CDR3 DNA reads as TGCGCCAGCAGCTCCACAGGTTCAACTAATGAAAAACTGTTTTTT. Amino acids: CASSSTGSTNEKLFF. The gene calls are TRBV5-1 and TRBJ1-4, with D tentatively TRBD1 (5 bases). The CDR3 is 15 amino acids. V shed 3 bases and J shed 0 bases, with 9 bases lying between them. Per the germline V gene, CDR1 is SGHRS and CDR2 is YFSETQ.

The table lists this clonotype with a few counts. The chain couples TRBV11-2 to TRBJ2-5, with a possible D match to TRBD2 (5 bases). Trimming took 4 bases from V and 5 from J, leaving 14 bases between them. Germline-derived CDR1 and CDR2 are SGHAT and FQNNGV. This CDR3 is 14 amino acids long. CDR3 residues: CASSSRRPRETQYF. Here the CDR3 DNA reads TGTGCCAGCAGCTCCCGGAGGCCGAGGGAGACCCAGTACTTC.

This clonotype came up a few times. The V gene is TRBV6-1, the J gene TRBJ2-7; perhaps TRBD1 as D (8 bases). The CDR3 sequence is 15 residues long. V shed 6 bases and J shed 2 bases, with 17 bases lying between them. Per the germline V gene, CDR1 is MNHNS and CDR2 is SASEGT. The CDR3 DNA reads as TGTGCCAGCAGCCGGACAGGGAGGGGGACCTACGAGCAGTACTTC. Amino acid sequence: CASSRTGRGTYEQYF.

This clonotype was counted many times. DNA of the CDR3: TGTGCCAGCAGCGCGGGGACAGGGGTCAATCAGCCCCAGCATTTT. Its protein is CASSAGTGVNQPQHF. The chain carries TRBV27 and TRBJ1-5, with 10 bases aligning to TRBD1. The CDR3 is 15 residues long. Germline V CDR1 and CDR2: MNHEY, SMNVEV (reference sequence). With 6 bases clipped from V and 3 bases from J, the junction kept 5 bases outside the gene matches.

The rearrangement links TRBV12-3 or TRBV12-4 to TRBJ2-2, with D hard to call. The CDR3 runs to 12 residues. Trimming left V 3 bases short and J 9 bases short, with 8 bases between. The CDR3 DNA reads TGTGCCAGCAGTTTCAGTGCCCGGGAGCTGTTTTTT. It specifies CASSFSARELFF.

This clonotype was seen more than once but under ten times. This sequence joins TRBV24-1 and TRBJ2-5; 13 bases line up with TRBD2. J lost 5 bases, V lost 3 bases, and 2 bases had no gene match. CDR1 is KGHDR and CDR2 is SFDVKD in the germline V gene. The CDR3 length is 15 residues. For the CDR3, the DNA is TGTGCCACCAGTGATGGACTAGCGGGGGATGAGACCCAGTACTTC. This encodes CATSDGLAGDETQYF.

This clonotype was detected only a few times. The V and J genes are TRBV5-1 and TRBJ2-7; no clear D. Trimming shortened V by 4 bases and J by 5 bases, and 19 bases separated the two germline ends. The germline V gene encodes CDR1 SGHRS and CDR2 YFSETQ. This CDR3 contains 15 residues. CDR3 amino acids: CASSTVSVPNHEQYF. In DNA form, the CDR3 reads TGCGCCAGCAGCACTGTCTCGGTCCCTAACCACGAGCAGTACTTC. The full variable domain, its missing parts supplied by reference TRBV5-1 and TRBJ2-7, is KAGVTQTPRYLIKTRGQQVTLSCSPISGHRSVSWYQQTPGQGLQFLFEYFSETQRNKGNFPGRFSGRQFSNSRSEMNVSTLELGDSALYLCASSTVSVPNHEQYFGPGTRLTVT.

This clonotype was counted only a few times. The chain is built from TRBV14 and TRBJ2-2, with no clear D. V was pared by 0 bases and J by 7 bases, with 3 bases between. CDR3 length: 12 amino acids. The germline CDR1 and CDR2 sequences are SGHDN and FVKESK. The CDR3 DNA sequence: TGTGCCAGCAGCCAAGAACACGGGGAGCTGTTTTTT. Translation: CASSQEHGELFF. Full variable domain (missing parts from reference TRBV14 and TRBJ2-2): EAGVTQFPSHSVIEKGQTVTLRCDPISGHDNLYWYRRVMGKEIKFLLHFVKESKQDESGMPNNRFLAERTGGTYSTLKVQPAELEDSGVYFCASSQEHGELFFGEGSRLTVL.

The V and J genes are TRBV7-6 and TRBJ2-3; the match to TRBD1 covers 8 bases. CDR1 is SGHVS and CDR2 is FNYEAQ in the germline V gene. The V gene end was trimmed by 4 bases and the J gene end by 4 bases; junction bases not matched to a gene: 4. This CDR3 region has 14 residues. CDR3 in amino acids: CASSWGQEADTQYF. The CDR3 bases are TGTGCCAGCAGCTGGGGACAGGAAGCAGATACGCAGTATTTT.

This chain uses TRBV3-1 with TRBJ2-4; tentative D call: TRBD2 (6 bases). The CDR3 spans 15 residues. Germline-derived CDR1 and CDR2 are LGHDT and YNNKEL (reference sequence). V dropped 3 bases and J dropped 2 bases, with 11 bases sitting between them. The CDR3 here is CASSQGGVTKNIQYF. For the CDR3, the DNA is TGTGCCAGCAGCCAGGGAGGTGTAACCAAAAACATTCAGTACTTC. Full variable domain (outside the CDR3, taken from reference TRBV3-1 and TRBJ2-4): DTAVSQTPKYLVTQMGNDKSIKCEQNLGHDTMYWYKQDSKKFLKIMFSYNNKELIINETVPNRFSPKSPDKAHLNLHINSLELGDSAVYFCASSQGGVTKNIQYFGAGTRLSVL.

This clonotype has a handful of counts. The chain couples TRBV7-6 to TRBJ2-7; the match to TRBD2 covers 7 bases. Germline CDR1 reads SGHVS; CDR2 reads FNYEAQ. This CDR3 has 15 residues. V trimming: 5 bases; J trimming: 3 bases; junction bases outside the gene matches: 10. The CDR3 reads CASSLMTSRDYEQYF. CDR3 DNA: TGTGCCAGCAGCCTGATGACTAGCAGAGACTACGAGCAGTACTTC.

The chain recombines TRBV27 with TRBJ1-1; D uncertain. V was pared by 2 bases and J by 6 bases, with 13 bases between. From germline, CDR1 is MNHEY and CDR2 SMNVEV (reference sequence). This CDR3 is 14 amino acids long. CDR3 amino acids: CASSLPPGSAEAFF. The CDR3 coding sequence is TGTGCCAGCAGTTTACCCCCGGGTAGCGCTGAAGCTTTCTTT.

This clonotype was counted between two and nine times. The chain employs TRBV20-1 and TRBJ1-1, with TRBD1 matching over 8 bases. The length of the CDR3 is 16 residues. Germline assignment: CDR1 DFQATT and CDR2 SNEGSKA (reference sequence). V dropped 5 bases and J dropped 2; count of bases not matched to a gene: 13. The CDR3 here is CSAGGNRGITNTEAFF. Here the CDR3 DNA reads TGCAGTGCTGGGGGAAACAGGGGGATAACAAACACTGAAGCTTTCTTT.

A few counts support this clonotype. This chain connects TRBV15 to TRBJ1-1; TRBD1 might be the D (6 bases). The CDR3 covers 15 residues. The V gene's germline CDR1 is LNHNV and CDR2 YYDKDF (reference sequence). V lost 1 base to trimming and J lost 1 base, with 10 bases between them. CDR3 region: CATSRGETGNTEAFF. As DNA, the CDR3 is TGTGCCACCAGCAGAGGGGAGACAGGGAACACTGAAGCTTTCTTT.

This clonotype was observed a handful of times. J is TRBJ2-7 and V is TRBV9; D call uncertain. This CDR3 region has 14 residues. Per germline, CDR1 SGDLS and CDR2 YYNGEE. The V gene lost 0 bases and the J gene lost 0 bases, with 7 bases spanning the gap. As DNA, the CDR3 is TGTGCCAGCAGCGTAGGGCCAGCCTCCTACGAGCAGTACTTC. It codes for CASSVGPASYEQYF.

This clonotype was recorded many times. The rearrangement joins TRBV5-1 to TRBJ1-2; D uncertain. Germline CDR1 reads SGHRS; CDR2 reads YFSETQ. With 0 bases removed from V and 2 bases from J, the gap between germline ends came to 17 bases. The CDR3 is made up of 17 amino acids. The CDR3 region is CASSLAGFSGFNYGYTF. The CDR3 nucleotides read TGCGCCAGCAGCTTGGCCGGGTTCTCGGGGTTCAACTATGGCTACACCTTC.

This chain uses TRBV6-5 with TRBJ2-1, with unresolved D. CDR1 and CDR2 (germline): MNHEY, SVGAGI. The length of the CDR3 is 17 residues. Trimming removed 0 bases from V and 0 bases from J, with 12 bases in between. CDR3 in amino acids: CASSYSQDLSSYNEQFF. DNA for the CDR3: TGTGCCAGCAGTTACTCCCAGGACCTGAGCTCCTACAATGAGCAGTTCTTC.

The chain couples TRBV3-1 to TRBJ2-3; 9 bases are shared with TRBD2. This CDR3 region has 16 residues. CDR1 LGHDT and CDR2 YNNKEL come from the germline V gene (reference sequence). The V and J ends lost 3 bases and 1 base, in that order; junction bases with no gene match: 5. For the CDR3, the DNA is TGTGCCAGCAGCCACGTAGCGGGGGCCCGCACAGATACGCAGTATTTT. It specifies CASSHVAGARTDTQYF.

The chain recombines TRBV29-1 with TRBJ1-1; 7 bases align to TRBD1. The germline V gene encodes CDR1 SQVTM and CDR2 ANQGSEA. This CDR3 spans 12 amino acids. V lost 3 bases, J lost 7 bases, and 5 bases stayed unmatched. The CDR3: CSVDKGAVEAFF. The CDR3 bases are TGCAGCGTTGATAAGGGGGCTGTTGAAGCTTTCTTT.

V and J are TRBV20-1 and TRBJ2-7; D call uncertain. Germline-derived CDR1 and CDR2 are DFQATT and SNEGSKA (reference sequence). The CDR3 spans 12 residues. The V end was cut by 6 bases, the J end by 1 base, with 10 bases between. In DNA form, the CDR3 reads TGCAGTGCCGGCGCCATGTCCTACGAGCAGTACTTC. It codes for CSAGAMSYEQYF.

In its sample, this clonotype was seen a few times. The CDR3 coding sequence is TGTGCCAGCAGTGCTTGGGGGAACACTGAAGCTTTCTTT. Translated, it gives CASSAWGNTEAFF. The chain has TRBV28 and TRBJ1-1; D unclear. The V gene's germline CDR1 is MDHEN and CDR2 SYDVKM. CDR3 length: 13 residues. Trimming cost V 5 bases and J 1 base, with 8 bases left between them.

This clonotype was counted a few times. V and J are TRBV4-2 and TRBJ2-2; D uncertain. The CDR3 sequence is 14 residues long. V lost 5 bases to trimming and J lost 5 bases, with 12 bases between them. Germline lookup yields CDR1 LGHNA and CDR2 YNFKEQ. The CDR3 loop reads CASSLEMGTGELFF. CDR3 sequence (DNA): TGTGCCAGCAGCTTGGAGATGGGGACCGGGGAGCTGTTTTTT.